What follows are 32 T cell receptor beta chains derived from one specimen sequenced in a study of cytomegalovirus exposure and HLA in healthy donors. Vbeta (60) and Jbeta (13) primers were used in the PCR. This table comes from immunoSEQ multiplex PCR, and its TCRdb copy is limited to in-frame clones, with some not included. The data hold 95,000 to 150,000 clones, with 73% observed a single time. The sequenced sample consisted of PBMCs. The receptors shown here come from a woman between 40 and 55 years old in good health and CMV-seronegative.

The chain joins TRBV18 to TRBJ1-6, with a weak D call TRBD1 (6 bases). Germline V lookup: CDR1 KGHSH, CDR2 LQKENI. V lost 3 bases, J lost 10 bases, and 16 bases lay in between. The CDR3 has 15 residues. The CDR3 region has the DNA TGTGCCAGCTCACCGGACCGAGGCGGGGGCTCACCCCTCCACTTT. This sequence encodes CASSPDRGGGSPLHF.

The chain recombines TRBV10-3 with TRBJ2-6; 11 nucleotides align to TRBD1. CDR1 and CDR2 from the germline V gene are ENHRY and SYGVKD. Trimming removed 7 bases from V and 2 bases from J; junction bases left unmatched: 7. The CDR3 is 17 amino acids. The CDR3 loop is CAITSGQGAAGANVLTF. The CDR3 DNA follows: TGTGCCATCACGTCCGGACAGGGGGCTGCTGGGGCCAACGTCCTGACTTTC.

The V gene is TRBV29-1, the J gene TRBJ2-2; D call uncertain. This CDR3 spans 14 amino acids. V lost 0 bases to trimming and J lost 7 bases, with 12 bases between them. Germline CDR1 and CDR2: SQVTM and ANQGSEA. The CDR3, as DNA: TGCAGCGTTGAAGATCTGAGCCATGGCGGGGAGCTGTTTTTT. It codes for CSVEDLSHGGELFF.

This clone has more than one count but fewer than ten. The chain is built from TRBV2 and TRBJ1-1, with 8 bases lining up with TRBD1. CDR1 SNHLY and CDR2 FYNNEI come from the germline V gene. After removal of 8 bases from V and 1 base from J, the junction contained 6 bases not matched to a gene. CDR3 length: 14 residues. The CDR3 sequence: CASSRTGPNTEAFF. The CDR3 coding sequence is TGTGCCAGCTCACGGACAGGGCCGAACACTGAAGCTTTCTTT.

The chain links TRBV7-3 to TRBJ2-1; 7 bases align to TRBD2. After removal of 4 bases from V and 3 bases from J, the junction contained 12 bases not matched to a gene. There are 17 residues in the CDR3. CDR1 is SGHTA, CDR2 FQGTGA, per germline. This CDR3 reads CASSSGFGGGLYNEQFF. CDR3 DNA sequence: TGTGCCAGCAGCTCGGGGTTTGGGGGAGGGCTCTACAATGAGCAGTTCTTC.

This clone was seen once. The chain carries TRBV29-1 and TRBJ1-1, with D perhaps matching TRBD1 (5 bases). V lost 4 bases and J 1 base, leaving 10 bases between the germline ends. Germline V gene data show CDR1 as SQVTM and CDR2 as ANQGSEA. The CDR3 contains 13 residues. DNA of the CDR3: TGCAGCGTTGTTGCGGGGCAGAACACTGAAGCTTTCTTT. This sequence encodes CSVVAGQNTEAFF.

This clone has more than one count but fewer than ten. Here the CDR3 DNA reads TGTGCCAGTAGTATAGAGACAGGGAGGTCGTATGGCTACACCTTC. Amino acids: CASSIETGRSYGYTF. The chain couples TRBV19 to TRBJ1-2; TRBD1 matches at 7 bases. Germline CDR1 LNHDA, CDR2 SQIVND (reference sequence). The CDR3 loop spans 15 amino acids. After removal of 0 bases from V and 5 bases from J, the junction contained 6 bases not matched to a gene.

The chain couples TRBV4-3 to TRBJ2-3; weak D call: TRBD1 (6 bases). This CDR3 is built from 19 residues. Trimming stripped 0 bases from V and 3 bases from J, with 22 bases between. Germline-derived CDR1 and CDR2 are LGHNA and YSLEER. CDR3 coding DNA: TGCGCCAGCAGCCAAGAGCTAGGGCAGGGGCCCCTCCGGACAGATACGCAGTATTTT. As protein: CASSQELGQGPLRTDTQYF.

The J gene is TRBJ1-1, the V gene TRBV6-8; perhaps TRBD1 as D (5 bases). Germline V CDR1 and CDR2: MNHGY, SAAAGT. This CDR3 has 18 residues. Trimming removed 1 base from V and 4 bases from J, with 22 bases in between. The CDR3: CASSYFGGRTVGGTEAFF. As DNA, the CDR3 is TGTGCCAGCAGTTACTTTGGAGGGAGGACCGTGGGGGGCACTGAAGCTTTCTTT.

The chain uses TRBV27 and TRBJ2-7, with D possibly TRBD1 on 6 matching bases. There are 13 residues in the CDR3. V lost 6 bases and J 5 bases, leaving 14 bases between the germline ends. CDR1 and CDR2 from the germline V gene are MNHEY and SMNVEV (reference sequence). CDR3 sequence: CASRLRGSNEQYF. CDR3 DNA: TGTGCCAGCAGGCTTAGGGGGTCCAACGAGCAGTACTTC.

The V gene is TRBV7-9, the J gene TRBJ2-1; D ambiguous. This CDR3 spans 13 amino acids. CDR1 and CDR2 (germline): SEHNR, FQNEAQ (reference sequence). The germline V and J ends were trimmed by 2 bases and 6 bases, with 8 bases remaining between them. Written as DNA, the CDR3 is TGTGCCAGCAGCTTACCCCCTCGCAATGAGCAGTTCTTC. Its protein product is CASSLPPRNEQFF.

V usage is TRBV5-1 and J usage is TRBJ2-6; 7 nucleotides line up with TRBD1. Unmatched junction bases numbered 14, after V lost 2 bases and J lost 3 bases. This CDR3 spans 19 amino acids. Germline CDR1 and CDR2: SGHRS and YFSETQ. For the CDR3, the DNA is TGCGCCAGCAGCTTAAACCCGACAGGGCCCTCATTTGGGGCCAACGTCCTGACTTTC. Protein: CASSLNPTGPSFGANVLTF.

In this sample, this clone turned up a few times. The chain's CDR3 is CASSSDQAGGADTQYF. The CDR3 nucleotides read TGTGCCAGCTCATCAGACCAAGCGGGGGGCGCAGATACGCAGTATTTT. This chain uses TRBV18 with TRBJ2-3; 9 bases align to TRBD2. V was clipped by 5 bases and J by 4 bases; unmatched bases: 10. The germline V gene has CDR1 KGHSH and CDR2 LQKENI. CDR3 size: 16 residues.

The CDR3, as DNA: TGTGCCAGAAGCCCCGCACCGCGTCCAGGGGGATCAACTAATGAAAAACTGTTTTTT. It translates to CARSPAPRPGGSTNEKLFF. J is TRBJ1-4 and V is TRBV5-3; 7 bases line up with TRBD1. TRBV5-3 belongs to the ORF category, with a function that is uncertain. The V gene end was trimmed by 4 bases and the J gene end by 0 bases; junction bases not matched to a gene: 15. This CDR3 comprises 19 residues.

The rearrangement uses TRBV4-1 and TRBJ1-1, with D perhaps TRBD1 (5 bases). Germline assignment: CDR1 MGHRA and CDR2 YSYEKL. CDR3 length: 18 amino acids. V was pared by 4 bases and J by 2 bases, with 23 bases between. The CDR3 DNA is TGCGCCAGCAGCCTCCTTCCGGGACTCCCTAACGGTAACACTGAAGCTTTCTTT. Protein sequence: CASSLLPGLPNGNTEAFF.

Only a few counts were recorded for this clone. The gene calls are TRBV6-1 and TRBJ2-3, with TRBD2 identical over 9 bases. V lost 0 bases and J lost 3; bases outside the gene matches: 4. CDR3 length: 16 residues. Germline V gene lookup returns CDR1 MNHNS and CDR2 SASEGT. Written as DNA, the CDR3 is TGTGCCAGCAGTGAAGCGGCGGGGGGGCCTACAGATACGCAGTATTTT. Amino acid sequence: CASSEAAGGPTDTQYF.

This sequence joins TRBV29-1 and TRBJ2-5; D call uncertain. Trimming removed 7 bases from V and 2 bases from J, with 17 bases in between. The CDR3 is made up of 14 amino acids. Germline loops: CDR1 SQVTM, CDR2 ANQGSEA. CDR3 amino acids: CSAQRSGRQETQYF. The CDR3 DNA reads TGCAGCGCCCAAAGGTCAGGCCGACAAGAGACCCAGTACTTC.

This chain uses TRBV6-5 with TRBJ2-1; 8 bases are shared with TRBD2. With 10 bases clipped from V and 1 base from J, the junction kept 9 bases outside the gene matches. There are 15 residues in the CDR3. Per germline, CDR1 MNHEY and CDR2 SVGAGI. CDR3: CATGAGEASYNEQFF. In DNA, the CDR3 is TGTGCCACCGGAGCGGGAGAGGCTTCCTACAATGAGCAGTTCTTC.

The chain uses TRBV7-9 and TRBJ2-1, with 9 bases aligning to TRBD2. The CDR3 sequence is 15 residues long. V was clipped by 5 bases and J by 7 bases; unmatched bases: 9. The germline gives CDR1 SEHNR, CDR2 FQNEAQ (reference sequence). Here the CDR3 DNA reads TGTGCCAGCAGCCCCCGGCGGGAGGGAGGTAATGAGCAGTTCTTC. Protein: CASSPRREGGNEQFF. Looking up the rest from reference TRBV7-9 and TRBJ2-1 gives the full variable domain: DTGVSQNPRHKITKRGQNVTFRCDPISEHNRLYWYRQTLGQGPEFLTYFQNEAQLEKSRLLSDRFSAERPKGSFSTLEIQRTEQGDSAMYLCASSPRREGGNEQFFGPGTRLTVL.

This clone showed up just a few times. CDR3 coding DNA: TGTGCCAGCAGTGAATACCCGGGGGGGAAGGGTGAAGCTTTCTTT. Translated: CASSEYPGGKGEAFF. The chain recombines TRBV25-1 with TRBJ1-1, with a possible D match to TRBD1 (5 bases). Per germline, CDR1 MGHDK and CDR2 SYGVNS. This CDR3 spans 15 amino acids. V was pared by 0 bases and J by 7 bases, with 15 bases between.

The chain couples TRBV6-5 to TRBJ2-5; maybe TRBD2 (5 bases). CDR1 is MNHEY, CDR2 SVGAGI, per germline. V lost 4 bases to trimming and J lost 5 bases, with 11 bases between them. This CDR3 comprises 13 residues. Here the CDR3 DNA reads TGTGCCAGCAGTTTTCGGGGTAGTGAGACCCAGTACTTC. Protein sequence: CASSFRGSETQYF.

The chain is built from TRBV6-5 and TRBJ2-7; D is possibly TRBD2 (6 bases). Trimming cost V 6 bases and J 6 bases, with 21 bases left between them. Germline-derived CDR1 and CDR2 are MNHEY and SVGAGI. The length of the CDR3 is 15 residues. CDR3 residues: CASRRDSRSLREQYF. CDR3 bases: TGTGCCAGCAGACGGGACTCCCGAAGCCTACGCGAGCAGTACTTC.

In its sample, this clone was seen a few times. The chain recombines TRBV13 with TRBJ2-7; 12 bases are a match to TRBD2. Germline values: CDR1 PRHDT, CDR2 FYEKMQ (reference sequence). The CDR3 length is 15 residues. V shed 2 bases, J shed 4 bases, and the junction held 3 bases outside the gene matches. In nucleotides, the CDR3 is TGTGCCAGCAGCTTATACCTAGCGGGGGGGTACGAGCAGTACTTC. Translation: CASSLYLAGGYEQYF.

This clone came up once. The gene calls are TRBV6-5 and TRBJ1-2, with TRBD1 as a possible D gene (5 bases). The germline V gene encodes CDR1 MNHEY and CDR2 SVGAGI. V was shortened by 4 bases and J by 4 bases, with 10 bases between the two germline ends. The CDR3 runs to 13 residues. The CDR3 here is CASSSAGGYGYTF. The DNA for the CDR3 is TGTGCCAGCAGTTCCGCCGGGGGCTATGGCTACACCTTC.

The chain combines TRBV5-1 with TRBJ2-1; D might be TRBD1 (5 bases). The CDR3 covers 14 residues. From germline, CDR1 is SGHRS and CDR2 YFSETQ. V shed 0 bases and J shed 5 bases, with 9 bases lying between them. Written as DNA, the CDR3 is TGCGCCAGCAGCTTGGGGGAACAGGACAATGAGCAGTTCTTC. Amino acid sequence: CASSLGEQDNEQFF.

The chain recombines TRBV5-1 with TRBJ1-5; D is uncertain. The CDR3 has 15 residues. Germline V gives CDR1 SGHRS, CDR2 YFSETQ. The germline V and J ends were trimmed by 0 bases and 0 bases, with 7 bases remaining between them. Here the CDR3 DNA reads TGCGCCAGCAGCTTGGAGCCCACTAGCAATCAGCCCCAGCATTTT. Its translation: CASSLEPTSNQPQHF. Full variable domain (outside the CDR3, taken from reference TRBV5-1 and TRBJ1-5): KAGVTQTPRYLIKTRGQQVTLSCSPISGHRSVSWYQQTPGQGLQFLFEYFSETQRNKGNFPGRFSGRQFSNSRSEMNVSTLELGDSALYLCASSLEPTSNQPQHFGDGTRLSIL.

The chain recombines TRBV6-6 with TRBJ1-2; D is perhaps TRBD1 (6 bases). Germline V gene sequence: CDR1 MNHNY, CDR2 SVGAGI (reference sequence). The CDR3 sequence is 15 residues long. V lost 0 bases, J lost 9 bases, and 17 bases lay in between. CDR3: CASSYSRSGESSYTF. As DNA, the CDR3 is TGTGCCAGCAGTTACTCGAGGTCAGGGGAGTCTAGCTACACCTTC.

This rearrangement joins TRBV10-3 to TRBJ2-5; 8 nucleotides align to TRBD1. The J call is in doubt because the DNA end fits TRBJ2-7 better. CDR1 and CDR2 from the germline V gene are ENHRY and SYGVKD. This CDR3 region has 13 residues. The CDR3, as DNA: TGTGCCATCAGTTCGGGACAGGCCTACGAGCAGTACTTC. Its protein product is CAISSGQAYEQYF.

The chain recombines TRBV25-1 with TRBJ2-2, with 11 bases that match TRBD2. J lost 5 bases, V lost 5 bases, and 10 bases had no gene match. This CDR3 is built from 17 residues. Germline-derived CDR1 and CDR2 are MGHDK and SYGVNS. CDR3 residues: CASSPLPGLADTGELFF. CDR3 sequence (DNA): TGTGCCAGCAGTCCCCTGCCGGGACTAGCGGATACCGGGGAGCTGTTTTTT.

V and J are TRBV6-6 and TRBJ1-4, with 9 bases fitting TRBD1. The CDR3 consists of 15 residues. V shed 5 bases, J shed 7 bases, and the junction held 8 bases outside the gene matches. Per germline, CDR1 MNHNY and CDR2 SVGAGI (reference sequence). The CDR3 nucleotides read TGTGCCAGCAGTAAACCGGGACAGGGTAGTGAAAAACTGTTTTTT. This translates into CASSKPGQGSEKLFF.

This clone was detected only once. The chain carries TRBV28 and TRBJ1-2, with a tentative D call TRBD1 (6 bases). This CDR3 is 14 amino acids long. V was shortened by 5 bases and J by 4 bases, with 14 bases between the two germline ends. Germline loops: CDR1 MDHEN, CDR2 SYDVKM. The CDR3, as DNA: TGTGCCAGCAGTCCTGACAGGATTAGCTATGGCTACACCTTC. It codes for CASSPDRISYGYTF.

The chain has TRBV9 and TRBJ2-5; 7 bases align to TRBD2. This CDR3 has 13 amino acids. Looked up from germline, CDR1 is SGDLS and CDR2 is YYNGEE. V shed 2 bases and J 6 bases; nucleotides not matched to a gene: 4. The DNA for the CDR3 is TGTGCCAGCAGCGTTTCTAGCGGAAAGACCCAGTACTTC. Its translation is CASSVSSGKTQYF.